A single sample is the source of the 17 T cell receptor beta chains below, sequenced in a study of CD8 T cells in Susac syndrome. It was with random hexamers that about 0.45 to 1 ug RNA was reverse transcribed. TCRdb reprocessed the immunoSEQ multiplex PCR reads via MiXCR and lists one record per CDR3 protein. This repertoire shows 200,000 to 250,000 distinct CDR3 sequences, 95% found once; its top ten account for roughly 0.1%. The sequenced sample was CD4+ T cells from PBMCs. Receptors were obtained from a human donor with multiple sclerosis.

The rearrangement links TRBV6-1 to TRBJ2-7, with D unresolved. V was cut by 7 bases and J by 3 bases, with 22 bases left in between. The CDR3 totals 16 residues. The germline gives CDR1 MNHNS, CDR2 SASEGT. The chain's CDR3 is CASKGASVPGLYEQYF. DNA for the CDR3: TGTGCCAGCAAGGGCGCGTCGGTTCCCGGTCTCTACGAGCAGTACTTC.

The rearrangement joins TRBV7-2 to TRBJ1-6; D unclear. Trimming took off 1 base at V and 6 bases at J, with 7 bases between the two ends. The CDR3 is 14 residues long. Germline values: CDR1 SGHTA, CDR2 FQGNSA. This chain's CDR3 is CASSLGPTNSPLHF. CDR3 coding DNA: TGTGCCAGCAGCTTAGGACCGACTAATTCACCCCTCCACTTT.

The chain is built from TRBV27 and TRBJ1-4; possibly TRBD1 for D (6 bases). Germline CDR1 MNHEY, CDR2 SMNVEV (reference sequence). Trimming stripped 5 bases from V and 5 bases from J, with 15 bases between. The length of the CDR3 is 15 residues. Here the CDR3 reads CASSPRTVRNEKLFF. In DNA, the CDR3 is TGTGCCAGCAGTCCGCGGACAGTACGGAATGAAAAACTGTTTTTT.

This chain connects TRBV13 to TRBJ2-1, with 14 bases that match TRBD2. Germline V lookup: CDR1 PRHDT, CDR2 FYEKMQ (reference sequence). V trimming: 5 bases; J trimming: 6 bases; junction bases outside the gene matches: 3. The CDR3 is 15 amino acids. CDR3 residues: CASSHGTSGGNEQFF. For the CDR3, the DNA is TGTGCCAGCAGCCATGGGACTAGCGGGGGCAATGAGCAGTTCTTC.

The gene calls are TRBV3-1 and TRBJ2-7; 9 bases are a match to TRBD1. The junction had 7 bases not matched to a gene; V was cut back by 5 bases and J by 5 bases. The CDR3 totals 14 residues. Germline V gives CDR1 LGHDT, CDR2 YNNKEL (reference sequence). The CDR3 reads CASSFPGQGHEQYF. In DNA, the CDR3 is TGTGCCAGCAGCTTCCCGGGACAGGGCCACGAGCAGTACTTC.

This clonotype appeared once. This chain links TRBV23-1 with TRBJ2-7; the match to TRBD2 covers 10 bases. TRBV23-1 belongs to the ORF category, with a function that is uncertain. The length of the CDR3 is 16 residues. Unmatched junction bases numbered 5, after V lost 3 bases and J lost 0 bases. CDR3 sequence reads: CASSHTLAGGSYEQYF. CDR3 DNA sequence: TGCGCCAGCAGTCATACGTTAGCGGGAGGCTCCTACGAGCAGTACTTC.

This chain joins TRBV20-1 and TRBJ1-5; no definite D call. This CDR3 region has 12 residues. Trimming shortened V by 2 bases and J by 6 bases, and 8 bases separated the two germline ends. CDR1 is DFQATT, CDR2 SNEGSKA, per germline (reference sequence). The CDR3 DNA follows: TGCAGTGCTAGACGATCGGGTCAGCCCCAGCATTTT. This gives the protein CSARRSGQPQHF.

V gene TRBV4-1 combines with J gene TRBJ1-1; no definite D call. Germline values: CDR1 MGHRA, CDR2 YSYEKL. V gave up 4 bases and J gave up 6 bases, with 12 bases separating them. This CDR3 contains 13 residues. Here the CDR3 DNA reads TGCGCCAGCAGCCTAGGTGTCGCCTCTGAAGCTTTCTTT. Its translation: CASSLGVASEAFF.

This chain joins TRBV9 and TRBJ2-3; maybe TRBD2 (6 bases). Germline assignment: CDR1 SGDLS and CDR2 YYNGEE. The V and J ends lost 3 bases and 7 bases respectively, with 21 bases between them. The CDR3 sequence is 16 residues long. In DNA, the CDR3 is TGTGCCAGCAGCGCGGGAGTGGCCTCGGGGGTAAATACGCAGTATTTT. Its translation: CASSAGVASGVNTQYF.

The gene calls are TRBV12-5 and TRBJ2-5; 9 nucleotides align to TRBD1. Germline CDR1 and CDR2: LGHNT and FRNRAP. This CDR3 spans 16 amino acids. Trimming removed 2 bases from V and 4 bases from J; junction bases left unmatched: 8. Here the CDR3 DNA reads TGTGCTAGTGGTTTGCCTGGACAGGGGAGAGGAGAGACCCAGTACTTC. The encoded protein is CASGLPGQGRGETQYF.

CDR3 nucleotide sequence: TGCAGTGCTAGAGATGATAGCGCCTACAATGAGCAGTTCTTC. Translated, it gives CSARDDSAYNEQFF. The chain employs TRBV20-1 and TRBJ2-1, with D perhaps matching TRBD2 (5 bases). Trimming pared 0 bases from V and 2 bases from J, leaving 8 bases between. Germline CDR1 DFQATT, CDR2 SNEGSKA (reference sequence). The CDR3 runs 14 residues.

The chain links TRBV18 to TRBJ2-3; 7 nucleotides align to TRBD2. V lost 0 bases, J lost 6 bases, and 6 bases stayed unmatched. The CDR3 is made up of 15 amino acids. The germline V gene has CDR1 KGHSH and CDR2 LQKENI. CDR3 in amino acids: CASSPPGGSGDTQYF. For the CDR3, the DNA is TGTGCCAGCTCACCACCTGGCGGGAGCGGGGATACGCAGTATTTT.

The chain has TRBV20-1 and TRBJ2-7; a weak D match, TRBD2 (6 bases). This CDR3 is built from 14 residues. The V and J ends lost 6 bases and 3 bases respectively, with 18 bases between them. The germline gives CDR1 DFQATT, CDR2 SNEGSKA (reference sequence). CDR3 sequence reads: CSAEGERSVYEQYF. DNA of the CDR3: TGCAGTGCGGAGGGCGAGCGGAGTGTCTACGAGCAGTACTTC.

CDR3 coding DNA: TGTGCCAGCACTCAAGATGGCTACACCTTC. Residues: CASTQDGYTF. The chain is built from TRBV2 and TRBJ1-2, with D hard to call. Germline CDR1 SNHLY, CDR2 FYNNEI. This CDR3 is built from 10 residues. V was cut by 7 bases and J by 6 bases, with 6 bases left in between.

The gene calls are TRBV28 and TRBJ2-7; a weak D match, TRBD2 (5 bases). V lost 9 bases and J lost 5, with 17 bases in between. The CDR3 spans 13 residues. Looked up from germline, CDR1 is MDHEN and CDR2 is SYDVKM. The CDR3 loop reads CARGASSTHEQYF. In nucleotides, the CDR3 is TGTGCCAGGGGAGCGTCGAGCACACACGAGCAGTACTTC.

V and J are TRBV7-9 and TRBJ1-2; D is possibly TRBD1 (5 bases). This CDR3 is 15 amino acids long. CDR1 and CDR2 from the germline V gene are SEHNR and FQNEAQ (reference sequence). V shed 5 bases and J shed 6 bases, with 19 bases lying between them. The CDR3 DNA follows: TGTGCCAGCAGCGAACCCGGGACCGGCAGAGATGGCTACACCTTC. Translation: CASSEPGTGRDGYTF.

The CDR3 here is CASSSTERFTYEQYF. The CDR3 DNA follows: TGTGCCAGCAGTTCCACGGAGAGGTTCACCTACGAGCAGTACTTC. J is TRBJ2-7 and V is TRBV6-6, with unresolved D. V was cut by 4 bases and J by 2 bases, with 15 bases left in between. Germline V gives CDR1 MNHNY, CDR2 SVGAGI (reference sequence). There are 15 residues in the CDR3.